A selection of T cell receptor beta chains follows, all from one sample in a study of T cell responses to AZD1222 COVID-19 vaccine. Sequencing used immunoSEQ multiplex PCR; TCRdb keeps in-frame clones, though not all of them. The sample contains about 37,000 clones, more than 75% of which appear only once. The sequenced sample was peripheral blood, obtained 28 days after the second AZD1222 dose. These receptors all come from an adult who received the AZD1222 COVID-19 vaccine. Each CDR3 is given with its conserved first and last residue. Each record gives: J gene, CDR3 length, V gene, clone size, CDR3 protein. Part of the rows lack a size; the others show once, few, many or a class for expanded clones.

TRBJ1-4 | 14 | TRBV3-1/TRBV3-2 | NA | CASTWGGANEKLFF
TRBJ1-4 | 16 | TRBV19 | NA | CASSITGTATNEKLFF
TRBJ2-6 | 14 | TRBV19 | NA | CASSIGAGANVLTF
TRBJ1-2 | 12 | TRBV3-1/TRBV3-2 | NA | CASSQTGTGYTF
TRBJ1-1 | 12 | TRBV5-1 | NA | CASSFQGGEAFF
TRBJ1-2 | 13 | TRBV27 | NA | CASSSDRGGGYTF
TRBJ2-7 | 14 | TRBV28 | few | CASNSPGQIYEQYF
TRBJ1-1 | 14 | TRBV19 | few | CASSKQGASTEAFF
TRBJ2-2 | 14 | TRBV2 | NA | CASRSTTRTGELFF
TRBJ2-1 | 14 | TRBV3-1/TRBV3-2 | NA | CASSPGLAPAEQFF
TRBJ1-5 | 15 | TRBV2 | NA | CASTGQGAGSQPQHF
TRBJ2-1 | 13 | TRBV6-5 | NA | CASHNIASSEQFF
TRBJ1-6 | 14 | TRBV7-8 | NA | CASSPQGYNSPLHF
TRBJ1-6 | 17 | TRBV27 | NA | CASSSWKDTGANSPLHF
TRBJ1-1 | 17 | TRBV21-1 | NA | CASSKGFKRGGRTEAFF
TRBJ2-7 | 15 | TRBV6-5 | NA | CASSYSKGLSYEQYF
TRBJ1-4 | 10 | TRBV30 | NA | CAWRASRGGF
TRBJ1-5 | 13 | TRBV6-5 | NA | CASRAAGDQPQHF
TRBJ1-6 | 16 | TRBV5-4 | NA | CASSGGDRGRNSPLHF
TRBJ2-2 | 13 | TRBV7-6 | NA | CASSLAPTGELFF
TRBJ2-3 | 15 | TRBV7-2 | NA | CASSQDRGLYDTQYF
TRBJ2-5 | 14 | TRBV10-3 | NA | CAISGGQGEETQYF
TRBJ1-2 | 14 | TRBV5-5 | NA | CASSTRTGENGYTF